In this sample, the clone carrying this T cell receptor beta chain turned up many times. Antigen unknown. The authors prepared the TCRbeta library with unique molecular identifiers. Using its own MiXCR run on the PCR reads, TCRdb lists one record per CDR3 protein. The sample has 350,000 to 500,000 distinct CDR3 sequences, roughly 43% seen once; the top ten hold under 35%. These data belong to a study of T-cell reconstitution after alpha-beta-depleted transplantation in children. Study-wide findings and caveats: T-cell counts and diversity were attributed mostly to newly produced T cells one year after transplant. Roughly two months post-transplant, alpha-beta T cells reportedly originated from several hundred graft clones that had expanded. After transplant, high TCRbeta diversity at day 60 in some patients arose from surviving recipient T cells and thymic progenitors.

The TCR comes from a girl aged 2 to 9 with aplastic anemia, due to receive a stem cell transplant. This specimen consisted of PBMCs, obtained before TCRalphabeta/CD19-depleted stem cell transplant.

This CDR3 reads CASSPLGNEQFF. As DNA, the CDR3 is TGTGCCAGCAGCCCCCTTGGGAATGAGCAGTTCTTC. The chain couples TRBV27 to TRBJ2-1; D remains ambiguous. The CDR3 has 12 amino acids. Germline V lookup: CDR1 MNHEY, CDR2 SMNVEV (reference sequence). Trimming took 6 bases from V and 7 from J, leaving 10 bases between them.